The sequence of this T cell receptor (beta chain) was determined in a study of blood T cell repertoires in COVID-19. Study-wide context: Acute and convalescent COVID-19 specimens originated in the United States, Italy and Spain. Nucleic acid was either cDNA or gDNA, and it came from T cells, B-cell-depleted T cells, or PBMCs.

The authors' processing: Estimates of nucleated cell counts were drawn from the amplification of reference gene primers. This table comes from immunoSEQ multiplex PCR, and its TCRdb copy is limited to in-frame clones, with some not included. The V and J calls and the clone size are those of that table, but D and trimming were determined from the DNA. The sample has about 97,000 clones, about 85% seen once; the top ten hold approximately 1.8%. Germline CDR1 and CDR2: MDHEN and SYDVKM. The CDR3 sequence is 13 residues long. This clone was picked up a small number of times. The junction and the germline gene differ at one end; a read error may be behind it.

The sample taken for sequencing was peripheral blood. The chain joins TRBV28 to TRBJ2-3; 10 bases agree with TRBD1. The TCR sequence derives from a woman in her 70s with active or convalescent COVID-19. CDR3 sequence (DNA): TGTGCCAGCCACCGGGACAGGGGCCGCGAAGGGCTTTTT. Protein product: CASHRDRGREGLF.